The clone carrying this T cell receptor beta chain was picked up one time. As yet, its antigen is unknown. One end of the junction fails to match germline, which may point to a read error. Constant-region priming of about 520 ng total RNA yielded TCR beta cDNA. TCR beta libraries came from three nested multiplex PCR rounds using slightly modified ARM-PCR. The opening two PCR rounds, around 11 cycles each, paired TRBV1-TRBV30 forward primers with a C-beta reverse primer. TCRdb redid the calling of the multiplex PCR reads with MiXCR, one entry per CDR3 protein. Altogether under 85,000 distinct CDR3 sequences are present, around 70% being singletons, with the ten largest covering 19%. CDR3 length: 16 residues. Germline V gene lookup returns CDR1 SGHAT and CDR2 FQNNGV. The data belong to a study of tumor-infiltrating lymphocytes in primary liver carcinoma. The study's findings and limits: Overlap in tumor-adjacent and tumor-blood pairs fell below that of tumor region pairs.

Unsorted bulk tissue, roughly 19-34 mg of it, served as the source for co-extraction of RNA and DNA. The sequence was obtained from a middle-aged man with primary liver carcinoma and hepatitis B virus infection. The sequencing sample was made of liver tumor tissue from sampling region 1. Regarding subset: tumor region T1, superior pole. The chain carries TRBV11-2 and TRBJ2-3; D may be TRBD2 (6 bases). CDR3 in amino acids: CAGSPPTRGSTDTPYF. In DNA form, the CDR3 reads TGTGCCGGCAGCCCCCCGACTAGGGGCAGCACAGATACGCCGTATTTT.